These T cell receptor beta chains were read from a single sample in a study of cytomegalovirus exposure and HLA in healthy donors. The protocol was immunoSEQ multiplex PCR, while the TCRdb copy is restricted to in-frame clones and leaves out a portion. The data show over 150,000 clones, 65% to 80% seen once. Source material: PBMCs. All receptors come from a woman aged 40 to 50 in good health and CMV-seronegative. Both conserved end residues are part of each CDR3.

>TRBV13|14|TRBJ2-7
CASSTRTGRNEQYF
>TRBV11-1|17|TRBJ2-7
CASSSGTSGIWAAEQYF
>TRBV6-6|11|TRBJ1-4
CASSGGTELFF
>TRBV10-1|15|TRBJ1-5
CASSESTGYNQPQHF
>TRBV4-2|15|TRBJ2-7
CASSQVVGTAYEQYF
>TRBV11-2|13|TRBJ2-1
CASSPGQDNEQFF
>TRBV6-5|14|TRBJ2-7
CASSTREGSYEQYF
>TRBV5-1|15|TRBJ2-3
CASSQQGQWTDTQYF
>TRBV7-6|16|TRBJ1-3
CASSLADTISGNTIYF
>TRBV5-5|14|TRBJ1-6
CATNRDRVDSPLHF
>TRBV28|13|TRBJ1-2
CASTNGGYYGYTF
>TRBV5-6|13|TRBJ2-5
CASSWDSQETQYF
>TRBV11-3|12|TRBJ2-4
CASSLDEERQYF
>TRBV4-2|15|TRBJ1-4
CASSQLTGGWEKLFF
>TRBV10-3|16|TRBJ2-6
CAISEREGSGANVLTF
>TRBV19|12|TRBJ2-5
CASSWRGETQYF
>TRBV5-1|15|TRBJ2-5
CASRESGSGEETQYF
>TRBV6-5|15|TRBJ1-1
CASSYSGALNTEAFF
>TRBV6-5|14|TRBJ1-5
CASRQGLGNQPQHF
>TRBV9|15|TRBJ2-1
CASSPLAGTYNEQFF
>TRBV2|15|TRBJ2-5
CASSFGTGGRETQYF
>TRBV5-4|15|TRBJ2-2
CASSPDYSLVGELFF
>TRBV6-1|14|TRBJ1-6
CASSETPGGSPLHF
>TRBV6-5|13|TRBJ1-6
CASTDRVGSPLHF
>TRBV6-4|17|TRBJ2-3
CASSDIPSGGAGDTQYF